This entry is about one T cell receptor beta chain. Antigen: not known. This CDR3 has 17 residues. J gave up 1 base and V 4 bases, and 7 bases lay outside the gene matches. Germline-derived CDR1 and CDR2 are SGDLS and YYNGEE. All the patients suffered relapse after autologous stem cell transplantation, and brentuximab vedotin exposure differed. This record belongs to a study of PD-1 blockade in classical Hodgkin lymphoma. Study conclusions and caveats: Compared with baseline, CD4+ but not CD8+ TCR diversity had risen significantly by C4D1. Patients newly diagnosed and complete responders had comparable baseline diversity.

Generated by immunoSEQ multiplex PCR, the TCRdb table keeps only in-frame clones and is missing some. The table has 6,000 to 7,500 clones, about 83% seen once; the top ten hold less than 40%. The chain combines TRBV9 with TRBJ2-2, with 10 bases aligning to TRBD1. This TCR derives from a human donor with classical Hodgkin lymphoma. The specimen was peripheral blood mononuclear cells (PBMCs), collected at baseline. The CDR3 loop reads CASSRDRGEGNTGELFF. The CDR3 region has the DNA TGTGCCAGCAGCAGGGACAGGGGAGAGGGGAACACCGGGGAGCTGTTTTTT.